What follows are 9 T cell receptor beta chains derived from one specimen sequenced in a study of neurological immune-mediated disorders. Time point reported: longitudinal time-point 3. TCRdb itself ran the 5' RACE reads through MiXCR, one entry per CDR3 protein. The sample yields some 89,000 distinct CDR3 sequences, roughly 4.5% seen once. The material sequenced was PBMCs. Receptors originate from a woman aged 55 to 70 with multiple sclerosis.

This clonotype was seen repeatedly, ten times or more. V and J are TRBV20-1 and TRBJ1-2; possibly TRBD1 for D (6 bases). The CDR3 consists of 14 residues. The V gene lost 6 bases and the J gene lost 5 bases, with 19 bases spanning the gap. Germline assignment: CDR1 DFQATT and CDR2 SNEGSKA (reference sequence). The CDR3 region is CSAPGAQLGYGYTF. The CDR3 nucleotides read TGCAGTGCCCCGGGGGCGCAGTTGGGATATGGCTACACCTTC.

This clonotype was recorded at least ten times. The V call is TRBV5-1, the J call TRBJ1-2, with D perhaps TRBD1 (5 bases). The germline gives CDR1 SGHRS, CDR2 YFSETQ. V was cut by 4 bases and J by 6 bases, with 19 bases left in between. The CDR3 has 15 amino acids. DNA for the CDR3: TGCGCCAGCAGCCTGGGACCACCCGAAGGGCATGGCTACACCTTC. Its protein is CASSLGPPEGHGYTF. Together with reference TRBV5-1 and TRBJ1-2, the CDR3 gives the full variable domain: KAGVTQTPRYLIKTRGQQVTLSCSPISGHRSVSWYQQTPGQGLQFLFEYFSETQRNKGNFPGRFSGRQFSNSRSEMNVSTLELGDSALYLCASSLGPPEGHGYTFGSGTRLTVV.

This clonotype showed up many times. CDR3 nucleotide sequence: TGTGCCAGCAGTCCAGCCGGGGGGGGAATCTACAATGAGCAGTTCTTC. Translated, it gives CASSPAGGGIYNEQFF. V gene TRBV12-3 or TRBV12-4 combines with J gene TRBJ2-1, with TRBD2 matching over 8 bases. Trimming removed 5 bases from V and 3 bases from J; junction bases left unmatched: 9. The CDR3 runs 16 residues.

For this clonotype: This may come from a read error, since a much larger clone is one base off. V and J are TRBV7-2 and TRBJ2-3, with a weak D call TRBD1 (6 bases). The CDR3 contains 13 residues. V was trimmed by 5 bases and J by 7 bases, leaving 13 bases between them. The germline gives CDR1 SGHTA, CDR2 FQGNSA. The CDR3 DNA follows: TGTGCCAGCAGCCCCACAGGGACATATACGCAGTATTTT. It translates to CASSPTGTYTQYF.

This clonotype was detected many times. The gene calls are TRBV6-5 and TRBJ2-1, with D unresolved. Germline assignment: CDR1 MNHEY and CDR2 SVGAGI. This CDR3 has 15 amino acids. V lost 2 bases and J lost 5, with 13 bases in between. The CDR3 sequence: CASSYAPISNNEQFF. The CDR3 region has the DNA TGTGCCAGCAGTTACGCGCCGATAAGTAACAATGAGCAGTTCTTC.

The table lists this clonotype with many counts. This chain joins TRBV29-1 and TRBJ1-1, with D possibly being TRBD1 (5 bases). Germline loops: CDR1 SQVTM, CDR2 ANQGSEA. The CDR3 extends over 14 amino acids. V lost 3 bases to trimming and J lost 0 bases, with 11 bases between them. The CDR3 region has the DNA TGCAGCGTTGATCGCCAGGGCCTGAACACTGAAGCTTTCTTT. This encodes CSVDRQGLNTEAFF.

This clonotype has at least ten counts. This chain links TRBV12-3 or TRBV12-4 with TRBJ1-2, with D perhaps matching TRBD1 (5 bases). The CDR3 covers 12 residues. V was clipped by 3 bases and J by 10 bases, with 12 bases between them. The chain's CDR3 is CASSLGQTVYTF. The CDR3 DNA reads TGTGCCAGCAGTTTGGGGCAGACTGTCTACACCTTC.

This clonotype was picked up many times. J is TRBJ1-1 and V is TRBV5-1; 9 bases fit TRBD1. Looked up from germline, CDR1 is SGHRS and CDR2 is YFSETQ. This CDR3 is 18 amino acids long. V lost 0 bases to trimming and J lost 0 bases; unmatched junction nucleotides: 9. CDR3 bases: TGCGCCAGCAGCTTGGCGGGGACAGGGAAGATGATGAACACTGAAGCTTTCTTT. This sequence encodes CASSLAGTGKMMNTEAFF.

This clonotype was seen at least ten times. The V and J genes are TRBV7-9 and TRBJ2-2; 10 bases agree with TRBD1. Germline CDR1 reads SEHNR; CDR2 reads FQNEAQ (reference sequence). The junction had 9 bases not matched to a gene; V was cut back by 5 bases and J by 3 bases. The CDR3 is made up of 17 amino acids. CDR3 in amino acids: CASSTPPGQGHTGELFF. As DNA, the CDR3 is TGTGCCAGCAGCACCCCCCCGGGACAGGGGCACACCGGGGAGCTGTTTTTT.